These 11 T cell receptor beta chains were all obtained from the same sample, sequenced in a study of Ad26.COV2.S vaccination and SARS-CoV-2 variants. Assay: immunoSEQ multiplex PCR; the TCRdb copy retains only in-frame clones and omits some. Counted here are some 350,000 clones, just over 90% occurring once; the ten biggest clones make up 3.5% to 4.5%. The sequencing here drew on peripheral blood, taken after recovery from COVID-19. The receptors originated from a human donor who had recovered from COVID-19.

The chain combines TRBV27 with TRBJ2-1; possibly TRBD2 for D (7 bases). The CDR3 has 12 residues. The V gene lost 7 bases and the J gene lost 6 bases, with 10 bases spanning the gap. Looked up from germline, CDR1 is MNHEY and CDR2 is SMNVEV (reference sequence). For the CDR3, the DNA is TGTGCCAGCATTGGGGGGGCCAATGAGCAGTTCTTC. Its translation: CASIGGANEQFF.

The chain links TRBV7-2 to TRBJ1-2, with D tentatively TRBD1 (5 bases). The CDR3 totals 14 residues. Germline V gene sequence: CDR1 SGHTA, CDR2 FQGNSA. DNA for the CDR3: TGTGTCACTATCTGGGGGGAAGCTAACTATGGCTACACCTTC. This sequence encodes CVTIWGEANYGYTF.

The chain carries TRBV7-9 and TRBJ1-1, with D possibly TRBD1 on 5 matching bases. The V gene lost 3 bases and the J gene lost 2 bases, with 10 bases spanning the gap. CDR1 and CDR2 (germline): SEHNR, FQNEAQ (reference sequence). The CDR3 contains 14 residues. The CDR3: CASSFQGLNTEAFF. Here the CDR3 DNA reads TGTGCCAGCAGCTTCCAGGGACTTAACACTGAAGCTTTCTTT.

The chain links TRBV6-5 to TRBJ1-2; a weak D match, TRBD1 (5 bases). The germline V gene encodes CDR1 MNHEY and CDR2 SVGAGI. The CDR3 is 12 residues long. Trimming cost V 10 bases and J 8 bases, with 17 bases left between them. This CDR3 is CATWPGGSGYTF. As DNA, the CDR3 is TGTGCCACTTGGCCGGGGGGGAGCGGCTACACCTTC.

The J gene is TRBJ2-7, the V gene TRBV7-2, with D possibly TRBD2 on 6 matching bases. Germline V lookup: CDR1 SGHTA, CDR2 FQGNSA. Deletions cut 1 base from V and 9 bases from J, with 19 bases between. CDR3 length: 15 residues. The DNA of the CDR3 is TGTGCCAGCAGCTTAGGGAGGGATTTAAGGATCGGGCAGTACTTC. It codes for CASSLGRDLRIGQYF.

CDR3 sequence (DNA): TGCGCCAGCAGGGACGGAAGTTATGGCTACACCTTC. Its translation: CASRDGSYGYTF. V gene TRBV10-2 combines with J gene TRBJ1-2; D is ambiguous. Germline CDR1 WSHSY, CDR2 SAAADI. This CDR3 is 12 amino acids long. V was clipped by 6 bases and J by 5 bases, with 10 bases between them.

The CDR3 sequence is CSASLIETQYF. DNA of the CDR3: TGCAGTGCTTCCTTGATAGAGACCCAGTACTTC. The chain is built from TRBV20-1 and TRBJ2-5, with D unresolved. Germline V lookup: CDR1 DFQATT, CDR2 SNEGSKA (reference sequence). This CDR3 contains 11 residues. Trimming left V 5 bases short and J 4 bases short, with 8 bases between.

The chain recombines TRBV11-2 with TRBJ2-3; no clear D. V dropped 2 bases and J dropped 11 bases, with 8 bases sitting between them. Germline V CDR1 and CDR2: SGHAT, FQNNGV. This CDR3 has 11 residues. The CDR3 DNA reads TGTGCCAGCAGCTTAAAAGAGGTGCAGTATTTT. Amino acid sequence: CASSLKEVQYF.

J is TRBJ1-4 and V is TRBV7-9; unclear D gene. Germline loops: CDR1 SEHNR, CDR2 FQNEAQ (reference sequence). CDR3 length equals 15 residues. The germline V and J ends were trimmed by 1 base and 0 bases, with 6 bases remaining between them. The chain's CDR3 is CASSLEVATNEKLFF. The CDR3 nucleotides are TGTGCCAGCAGCTTAGAGGTGGCAACTAATGAAAAACTGTTTTTT.

The chain couples TRBV5-4 to TRBJ2-5; 13 bases align to TRBD2. This CDR3 has 15 amino acids. Germline V CDR1 and CDR2: SGHNT, YYREEE (reference sequence). The junction had 2 bases not matched to a gene; V was cut back by 4 bases and J by 2 bases. In DNA, the CDR3 is TGTGCCAGCAGCCAGGGACTAGCGGGGCAAGAGACCCAGTACTTC. Its translation: CASSQGLAGQETQYF.

V is TRBV5-6 and J is TRBJ1-1; D possibly corresponds to TRBD1 (5 bases). Trimming took 4 bases from V and 4 from J, leaving 11 bases between them. Per the germline V gene, CDR1 is SGHDT and CDR2 is YYEEEE. The CDR3 consists of 13 residues. CDR3 amino acids: CASSLRGGTEAFF. Here the CDR3 DNA reads TGTGCCAGCAGCCTTCGGGGGGGCACTGAAGCTTTCTTT.